This TCR beta chain was sequenced for a study of blood T cell repertoires in COVID-19. Study details: Specimens from acute and convalescent COVID-19 originated in the United States, Italy and Spain.

The CDR3 has 14 residues. V shed 7 bases and J shed 2 bases, with 15 bases lying between them. The germline V gene has CDR1 MNHEY and CDR2 SVGAGI. Original handling: The assay estimated nucleated cells by amplifying reference gene primers. Sequenced by immunoSEQ multiplex PCR; TCRdb stores in-frame clones only, minus some. For V, J and clone size, that table is used; D and trimming come from the DNA. The top ten hold approximately 5% of the sample, which has hundreds of thousands of clones, around 86% seen once. Enrollment of patients from Seattle took place during active infection, with longitudinal follow-up.

The chain combines TRBV6-5 with TRBJ2-7; D remains unclear. Sequenced: peripheral blood. This sequence originates from a woman of 80 years or more with COVID-19, enrolled during active disease. As DNA, the CDR3 is TGTGCCAGCACCACAGATCCCACTGCCTACGAGCAGTACTTC. It codes for CASTTDPTAYEQYF.